This TCR beta chain was documented in a study of blood T cells in healthy people across ages. Concerning this clonotype: Its matching antigen is unknown.

PCR was performed a second time for about 6 to 12 cycles using a sample-barcoded 5' primer and a J-beta primer mix. In TCRdb, the 5' RACE reads were re-called with MiXCR into one record per CDR3 protein. The profile shows around 650,000 distinct CDR3 sequences, less than 45% of them singletons. From germline, CDR1 is DFQATT and CDR2 SNEGSKA (reference sequence). The CDR3 runs 15 residues. V lost 6 bases and J lost 0, with 14 bases in between. General study results and limits: More naive CD4+ cells and higher diversity marked long-lived donors relative to aged donors.

The TCR was taken from an older man in good health. Sequences were obtained from blood. The rearrangement joins TRBV20-1 to TRBJ1-4, with D perhaps TRBD1 (6 bases). The CDR3 DNA reads TGCAGTGCCAGATACGGACAGCCAACTAATGAAAAACTGTTTTTT. This encodes CSARYGQPTNEKLFF.